Each of the 27 T cell receptor beta chains below was sequenced from the same sample in a study of patients and donors after allogeneic stem cell transplantation. TCRdb reprocessed the RT-PCR reads with MiXCR, giving one entry per CDR3 protein. The table records around 170,000 distinct CDR3 sequences, 24% of them present only once. The specimen was blood, either unsorted or a sorted T cell fraction (not recorded which). The receptors were gathered from a human donor who was either an allogeneic HSCT recipient or a stem cell or donor lymphocyte infusion donor (not recorded which). It is not recorded whose cells these are; they may come from a transplant donor.

V usage is TRBV12-3 or TRBV12-4 and J usage is TRBJ2-7, with TRBD1 identical over 10 bases. This CDR3 spans 12 amino acids. Unmatched junction bases numbered 3, after V lost 6 bases and J lost 7 bases. The CDR3 bases are TGTGCCAGCAGGGGGGACAGGGGTGAGCAGTACTTC. This translates into CASRGDRGEQYF.

The chain recombines TRBV15 with TRBJ1-1; 9 bases fit TRBD1. The CDR3 totals 17 residues. In germline, CDR1 is LNHNV, CDR2 YYDKDF (reference sequence). Trimming cost V 1 base and J 2 bases; bases outside gene matches: 8. CDR3 nucleotides: TGTGCCACCAGCAGAGGGTTTGGACAGGGGCATAACACTGAAGCTTTCTTT. Translated, it gives CATSRGFGQGHNTEAFF.

This clonotype has a handful of counts. The chain uses TRBV5-1 and TRBJ2-3; no firm D call. The CDR3 length is 12 residues. From germline, CDR1 is SGHRS and CDR2 YFSETQ. V lost 6 bases, J lost 4 bases, and 9 bases lay in between. CDR3 protein: CASIDLADTQYF. CDR3 coding DNA: TGCGCCAGCATCGACTTGGCAGATACGCAGTATTTT.

The J gene is TRBJ1-5, the V gene TRBV29-1; TRBD1 might be the D (6 bases). The ends were cut back, 5 bases at V and 3 bases at J, with 14 bases in the middle. CDR1 SQVTM and CDR2 ANQGSEA come from the germline V gene. The CDR3 is 14 amino acids. The CDR3 protein is CSVQQGPNNQPQHF. The CDR3 nucleotides read TGCAGCGTTCAGCAGGGGCCAAACAATCAGCCCCAGCATTTT.

The chain is built from TRBV7-6 and TRBJ2-7; D gene uncertain. CDR3 length equals 13 residues. V was clipped by 1 base and J by 3 bases, with 7 bases between them. CDR1 and CDR2 (germline): SGHVS, FNYEAQ. DNA of the CDR3: TGTGCCAGCAGCTTAGAGAGGAACTACGAGCAGTACTTC. This translates into CASSLERNYEQYF.

The gene calls are TRBV6-8 and TRBJ1-2; a weak D match, TRBD1 (6 bases). V was clipped by 4 bases and J by 5 bases, with 14 bases between them. CDR3 length: 14 residues. Germline V gives CDR1 MNHGY, CDR2 SAAAGT. This chain's CDR3 is CASSSGASQYGYTF. The CDR3 nucleotides read TGTGCCAGCAGTTCGGGGGCCTCCCAATATGGCTACACCTTC.

This chain links TRBV24-1 with TRBJ2-5, with D perhaps TRBD1 (6 bases). This CDR3 has 14 amino acids. The V gene's germline CDR1 is KGHDR and CDR2 SFDVKD. Deletions cut 4 bases from V and 2 bases from J, with 10 bases between. The CDR3 reads CATSDPTGQETQYF. For the CDR3, the DNA is TGTGCCACCAGTGACCCTACAGGGCAAGAGACCCAGTACTTC.

At least ten counts were recorded for this clonotype. The J gene is TRBJ1-1, the V gene TRBV12-3 or TRBV12-4; possibly TRBD1 for D (6 bases). The CDR3 has 13 residues. The ends were cut back, 6 bases at V and 14 bases at J, with 22 bases in the middle. DNA of the CDR3: TGTGCCAGCAGCTTGGGTCAGGCGGGGGCTAGGTTCTTT. Protein product: CASSLGQAGARFF.

This clonotype was observed many times. The chain carries TRBV20-1 and TRBJ1-1, with D maybe TRBD1 (6 bases). The CDR3 totals 13 residues. Germline assignment: CDR1 DFQATT and CDR2 SNEGSKA (reference sequence). With 6 bases removed from V and 4 bases from J, the gap between germline ends came to 15 bases. In DNA, the CDR3 is TGCAGTGCCAGACGGGGGGCTAGCACTGAAGCTTTCTTT. This translates into CSARRGASTEAFF.

This clonotype was seen more than once but under ten times. The rearrangement joins TRBV13 to TRBJ1-1; TRBD1 is a possible D gene (5 bases). Trimming took off 7 bases at V and 3 bases at J, with 12 bases between the two ends. Germline lookup yields CDR1 PRHDT and CDR2 FYEKMQ (reference sequence). There are 13 residues in the CDR3. CDR3 residues: CASMGEVDTEAFF. Here the CDR3 DNA reads TGTGCCAGCATGGGGGAAGTGGACACTGAAGCTTTCTTT.

This clonotype was seen at least ten times. V and J are TRBV5-1 and TRBJ1-1; possibly TRBD1 for D (5 bases). CDR3 length: 13 residues. CDR1 is SGHRS, CDR2 YFSETQ, per germline. Between the trimmed V and J ends, which lost 1 base and 7 bases, there was a span of 11 bases. CDR3 DNA: TGCGCCAGCAGCTTGAACAGGTTGGATGAAGCTTTCTTT. Amino acid sequence: CASSLNRLDEAFF.

This clonotype was seen more than once but under ten times. The V gene is TRBV3-1, the J gene TRBJ1-1; 7 bases fit TRBD1. Per the germline V gene, CDR1 is LGHDT and CDR2 is YNNKEL (reference sequence). The CDR3 is 15 residues long. V was clipped by 1 base and J by 0 bases; unmatched bases: 2. As DNA, the CDR3 is TGTGCCAGCAGCCAAGCGGGACAGCTGAACACTGAAGCTTTCTTT. This sequence encodes CASSQAGQLNTEAFF.

The chain carries TRBV20-1 and TRBJ2-1; TRBD2 is a possible D gene (6 bases). V shed 0 bases and J shed 6 bases, with 15 bases lying between them. Germline V gene lookup returns CDR1 DFQATT and CDR2 SNEGSKA (reference sequence). This CDR3 has 15 amino acids. Here the CDR3 DNA reads TGCAGTGCTAGAGATGCCTTGGTGGGGGGCAATGAGCAGTTCTTC. Amino acid sequence: CSARDALVGGNEQFF.

There are a few counts of this clonotype. The chain joins TRBV5-1 to TRBJ1-2; a weak D match, TRBD1 (6 bases). Per germline, CDR1 SGHRS and CDR2 YFSETQ. The CDR3 is 16 amino acids. V lost 3 bases to trimming and J lost 2 bases, with 17 bases between them. The CDR3 reads CASSSAPTGTNYGYTF. Here the CDR3 DNA reads TGCGCCAGCAGCTCGGCGCCTACAGGGACCAACTATGGCTACACCTTC.

This clonotype was picked up a small number of times. V gene TRBV12-5 combines with J gene TRBJ1-1; a possible D gene is TRBD1 (5 bases). The V end was cut by 4 bases, the J end by 11 bases, with 20 bases between. CDR3 length: 14 residues. The V gene's germline CDR1 is LGHNT and CDR2 FRNRAP. The CDR3 sequence: CASGSPPMGVRAFF. The CDR3 DNA reads as TGTGCTAGTGGTTCCCCCCCTATGGGGGTTCGCGCTTTCTTT.

This clonotype was counted ten times or more. The chain employs TRBV9 and TRBJ1-4; 7 bases align to TRBD1. The germline V gene encodes CDR1 SGDLS and CDR2 YYNGEE. There are 15 residues in the CDR3. V was clipped by 0 bases and J by 8 bases; unmatched bases: 7. CDR3 loop: CASSVGDRAGEKLFF. CDR3 coding DNA: TGTGCCAGCAGCGTAGGAGACAGGGCAGGGGAAAAACTGTTTTTT.

The genes are TRBV15 and TRBJ1-1; possibly TRBD1 for D (5 bases). Per germline, CDR1 LNHNV and CDR2 YYDKDF (reference sequence). The CDR3 loop spans 17 amino acids. Trimming shortened V by 0 bases and J by 6 bases, and 20 bases separated the two germline ends. Here the CDR3 DNA reads TGTGCCACCAGCAGAGATCCCGGCAGGGTAAGGTTCGCTGAAGCTTTCTTT. Translating gives CATSRDPGRVRFAEAFF.

The V call is TRBV4-3, the J call TRBJ2-2; tentatively, D is TRBD1 (5 bases). Germline-derived CDR1 and CDR2 are LGHNA and YSLEER. The V end lost 0 bases, the J end lost 9 bases, and 14 bases lay between the germline ends. This CDR3 is built from 15 residues. CDR3 bases: TGCGCCAGCAGCCAAGATTGGGGCCCAGTGTGGGAGCTGTTTTTT. Translating it yields CASSQDWGPVWELFF.

This clonotype showed up just a few times. This CDR3 reads CSARERGRGTDTQYF. The CDR3 bases are TGCAGTGCTAGAGAGCGGGGGCGGGGCACAGATACGCAGTATTTT. The V call is TRBV20-1, the J call TRBJ2-3; D possibly corresponds to TRBD2 (7 bases). Germline-derived CDR1 and CDR2 are DFQATT and SNEGSKA (reference sequence). The CDR3 runs to 15 residues. Trimming cost V 0 bases and J 1 base, with 11 bases left between them.

This clonotype was detected a few times. V gene TRBV2 combines with J gene TRBJ1-5; a weak D match, TRBD1 (5 bases). CDR1 SNHLY and CDR2 FYNNEI come from the germline V gene. Trimming cost V 6 bases and J 5 bases, with 8 bases left between them. The CDR3 covers 12 residues. The CDR3 nucleotides are TGTGCCAGCAGGAGGGGAGATCAGCCCCAGCATTTT. This codes for CASRRGDQPQHF.

This clonotype was counted a few times. The V call is TRBV29-1, the J call TRBJ2-7; D perhaps matches TRBD2 (6 bases). The germline gives CDR1 SQVTM, CDR2 ANQGSEA. Trimming took off 1 base at V and 1 base at J, with 20 bases between the two ends. CDR3 length: 17 residues. The CDR3 sequence is CSVEVSRGRIPSYEQYF. The CDR3 DNA is TGCAGCGTTGAAGTTTCCCGGGGGAGAATCCCATCCTACGAGCAGTACTTC.

V usage is TRBV15 and J usage is TRBJ2-5; D is unclear. CDR1 and CDR2 from the germline V gene are LNHNV and YYDKDF (reference sequence). The CDR3 is 14 residues long. The V end lost 3 bases, the J end lost 2 bases, and 10 bases lay between the germline ends. Here the CDR3 DNA reads TGTGCCACCAGCAGGCGCGGTGCACAAGAGACCCAGTACTTC. Amino acid sequence: CATSRRGAQETQYF.

The chain uses TRBV20-1 and TRBJ2-3; 9 bases line up with TRBD1. This CDR3 is 15 amino acids long. Trimming cost V 4 bases and J 4 bases; bases outside gene matches: 9. Germline lookup yields CDR1 DFQATT and CDR2 SNEGSKA (reference sequence). CDR3 sequence reads: CSATPVGQGSDTQYF. The CDR3 DNA reads as TGCAGTGCTACTCCCGTGGGACAGGGATCAGATACGCAGTATTTT.

This rearrangement joins TRBV18 to TRBJ1-5, with D unclear. Trimming removed 5 bases at V and 3 bases at J, with 20 bases between. The germline V gene has CDR1 KGHSH and CDR2 LQKENI. CDR3 length: 17 residues. The CDR3 sequence is CASSREDTRWSNQPQHF. In DNA, the CDR3 is TGTGCCAGCTCAAGGGAAGACACCCGATGGTCCAATCAGCCCCAGCATTTT.

This clonotype has a handful of counts. This chain joins TRBV5-1 and TRBJ2-2; D might be TRBD1 or TRBD2, each matching 5 bases. The CDR3 runs to 14 residues. Germline V gene sequence: CDR1 SGHRS, CDR2 YFSETQ. V was cut by 2 bases and J by 7 bases, with 12 bases left in between. In DNA, the CDR3 is TGCGCCAGCAGCTTCGAGGGGCTGTACGGGGAGCTGTTTTTT. Protein product: CASSFEGLYGELFF.

This chain connects TRBV27 to TRBJ2-7; possible D gene TRBD2, 6 bases. Germline V lookup: CDR1 MNHEY, CDR2 SMNVEV (reference sequence). V lost 4 bases and J 5 bases, leaving 24 bases between the germline ends. The CDR3 is 17 amino acids. The CDR3 bases are TGTGCCAGCAGTTATCAACGGGGGAGCTCTCAGTTGCACGAGCAGTACTTC. It is translated as CASSYQRGSSQLHEQYF.

This clonotype came up a few times. The V call is TRBV10-3, the J call TRBJ1-2; D possibly corresponds to TRBD1 (5 bases). The V end was cut by 0 bases, the J end by 7 bases, with 12 bases between. CDR1 and CDR2 (germline): ENHRY, SYGVKD. This CDR3 spans 14 amino acids. The CDR3 DNA reads as TGTGCCATCAGTGAGTCGGCAGGGCCAGGTGGCTACACCTTC. It translates to CAISESAGPGGYTF.